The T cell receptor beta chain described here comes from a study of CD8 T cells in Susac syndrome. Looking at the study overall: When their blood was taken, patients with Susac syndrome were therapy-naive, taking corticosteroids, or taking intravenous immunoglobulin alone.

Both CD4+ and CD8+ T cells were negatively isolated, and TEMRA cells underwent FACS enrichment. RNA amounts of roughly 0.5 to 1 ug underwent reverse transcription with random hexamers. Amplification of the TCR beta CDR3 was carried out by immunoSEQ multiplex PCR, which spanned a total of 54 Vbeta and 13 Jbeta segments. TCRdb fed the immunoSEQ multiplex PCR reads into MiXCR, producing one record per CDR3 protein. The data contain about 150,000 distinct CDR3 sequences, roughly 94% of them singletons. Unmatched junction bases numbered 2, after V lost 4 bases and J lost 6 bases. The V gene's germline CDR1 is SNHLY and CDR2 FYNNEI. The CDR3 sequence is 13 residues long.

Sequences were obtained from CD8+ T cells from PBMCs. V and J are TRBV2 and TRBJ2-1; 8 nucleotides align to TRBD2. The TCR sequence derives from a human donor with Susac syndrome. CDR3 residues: CASSAGLVNEQFF. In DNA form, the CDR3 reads TGTGCCAGCAGTGCGGGACTAGTCAATGAGCAGTTCTTC. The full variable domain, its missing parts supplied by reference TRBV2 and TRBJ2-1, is EPEVTQTPSHQVTQMGQEVILRCVPISNHLYFYWYRQILGQKVEFLVSFYNNEISEKSEIFDDQFSVERPDGSNFTLKIRSTKLEDSAMYFCASSAGLVNEQFFGPGTRLTVL.